This T cell receptor beta chain was obtained from a study of shared clonotypes between healthy human individuals. Across the study: Donor composition was two women and three men, aged 18 to 49.

Donors were Caucasian adults residing in Nashville, Tennessee, USA. Turning to this clone: Antigen unknown.

Per the authors' pipeline: Filtering differed for immunoSEQ, which gave only junction sequences without quality scores. Method: immunoSEQ multiplex PCR; TCRdb's copy keeps in-frame clones and lacks some. The V and J calls and clone size are taken from that table; D and trimming were inferred from the DNA. The sample consists of around 1,100,000 clones, around 77% of them appearing once. Study-wide results and limits: When naive CD4 clonotypes were compared across a handful of donors, 4% to 6.5% were shared.

Germline CDR1 and CDR2: KGHSH and LQKENI. This CDR3 region has 16 residues. Trimming took 1 base from V and 5 from J, leaving 17 bases between them. The receptor was isolated from a man aged 18 to 30 in good health. Some clones in this sample may be carry-over from other donors' samples. Sequenced sample: memory CD4+ T cells from PBMCs. The subset here: CD45RA-negative fraction. The V and J genes are TRBV18 and TRBJ2-5, with D perhaps being TRBD1 or TRBD2 (5 bases each). CDR3 residues: CASSPLGPGTRETQYF. The CDR3 region has the DNA TGTGCCAGCTCACCACTTGGCCCCGGGACGAGGGAGACCCAGTACTTC.